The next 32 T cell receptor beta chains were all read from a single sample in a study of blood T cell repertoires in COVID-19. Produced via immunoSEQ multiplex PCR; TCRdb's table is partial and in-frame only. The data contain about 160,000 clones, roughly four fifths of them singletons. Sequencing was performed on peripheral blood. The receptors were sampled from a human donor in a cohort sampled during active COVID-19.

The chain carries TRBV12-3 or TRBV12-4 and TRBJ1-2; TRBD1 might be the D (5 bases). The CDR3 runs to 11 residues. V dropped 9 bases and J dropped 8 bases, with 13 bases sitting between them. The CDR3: CARSGGYGYTF. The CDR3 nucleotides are TGTGCCAGATCGGGGGGGTACGGCTACACCTTC.

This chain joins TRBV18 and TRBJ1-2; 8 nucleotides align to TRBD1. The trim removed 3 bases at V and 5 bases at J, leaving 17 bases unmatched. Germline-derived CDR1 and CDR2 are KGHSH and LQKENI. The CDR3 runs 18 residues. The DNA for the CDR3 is TGTGCCAGCTCACCTACCGGACAGGGAAAGGAAAGTGTTTATGGCTACACCTTC. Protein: CASSPTGQGKESVYGYTF.

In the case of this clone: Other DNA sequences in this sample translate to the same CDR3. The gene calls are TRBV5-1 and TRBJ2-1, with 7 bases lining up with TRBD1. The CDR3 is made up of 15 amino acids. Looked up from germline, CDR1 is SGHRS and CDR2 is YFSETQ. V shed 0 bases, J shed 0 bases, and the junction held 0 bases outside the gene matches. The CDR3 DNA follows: TGCGCCAGCAGCTTGGGGGACAGCTCCTACAATGAGCAGTTCTTC. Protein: CASSLGDSSYNEQFF.

CDR3 nucleotides: TGTGCCTGGAGTGTTCCCAGGGGGATGAATTCACCCCTCCACTTT. This sequence encodes CAWSVPRGMNSPLHF. V usage is TRBV30 and J usage is TRBJ1-6, with 7 bases aligning to TRBD1. The CDR3 has 15 residues. With 0 bases clipped from V and 7 bases from J, the junction kept 6 bases outside the gene matches. CDR1 is GTSNPN, CDR2 SVGIG, per germline (reference sequence).

This CDR3 reads CASSQGDIQYF. CDR3 sequence (DNA): TGTGCCAGCAGCCAGGGGGACATTCAGTACTTC. V and J are TRBV6-5 and TRBJ2-4, with 7 bases aligning to TRBD1. The CDR3 length is 11 residues. With V trimmed by 6 bases and J by 8 bases, 1 base remained unmatched. Germline V gene lookup returns CDR1 MNHEY and CDR2 SVGAGI.

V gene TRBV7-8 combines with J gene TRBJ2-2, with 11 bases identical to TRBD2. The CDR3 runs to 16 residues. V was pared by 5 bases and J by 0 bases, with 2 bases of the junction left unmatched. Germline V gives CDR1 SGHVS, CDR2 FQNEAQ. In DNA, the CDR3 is TGTGCCAGCAGCGTACTAGCGGGGGCGAACACCGGGGAGCTGTTTTTT. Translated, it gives CASSVLAGANTGELFF.

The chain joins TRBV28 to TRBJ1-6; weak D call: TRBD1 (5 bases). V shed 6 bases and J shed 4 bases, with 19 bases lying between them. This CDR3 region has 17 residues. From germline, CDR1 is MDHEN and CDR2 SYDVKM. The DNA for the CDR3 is TGTGCCAGCAGACAAATAGGGTGGGGGGGGTATAATTCACCCCTCCACTTT. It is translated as CASRQIGWGGYNSPLHF.

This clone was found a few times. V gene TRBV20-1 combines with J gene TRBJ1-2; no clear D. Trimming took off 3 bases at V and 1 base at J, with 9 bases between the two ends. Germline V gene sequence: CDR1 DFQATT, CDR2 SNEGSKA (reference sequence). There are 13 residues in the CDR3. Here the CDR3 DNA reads TGCAGTGCTAGTGAGGGCAGTAACTATGGCTACACCTTC. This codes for CSASEGSNYGYTF.

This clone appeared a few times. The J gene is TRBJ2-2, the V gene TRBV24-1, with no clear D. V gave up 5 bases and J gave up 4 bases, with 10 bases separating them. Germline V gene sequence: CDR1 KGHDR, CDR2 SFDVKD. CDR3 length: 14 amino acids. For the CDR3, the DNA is TGTGCCACCAGTGGTTGGGCGAGCACCGGGGAGCTGTTTTTT. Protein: CATSGWASTGELFF.

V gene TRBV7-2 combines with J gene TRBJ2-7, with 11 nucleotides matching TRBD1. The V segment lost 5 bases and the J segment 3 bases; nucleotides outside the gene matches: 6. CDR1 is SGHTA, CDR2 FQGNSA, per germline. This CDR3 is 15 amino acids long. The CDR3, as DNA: TGTGCCAGCAGCCCGGGACAGGGGGGGGTCTACGAGCAGTACTTC. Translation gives CASSPGQGGVYEQYF.

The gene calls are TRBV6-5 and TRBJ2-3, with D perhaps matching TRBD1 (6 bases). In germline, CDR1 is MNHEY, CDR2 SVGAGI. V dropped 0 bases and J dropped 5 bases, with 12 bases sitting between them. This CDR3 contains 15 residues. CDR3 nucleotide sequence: TGTGCCAGCAGTTACTCGATTCAGGGGAAAGATACGCAGTATTTT. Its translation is CASSYSIQGKDTQYF.

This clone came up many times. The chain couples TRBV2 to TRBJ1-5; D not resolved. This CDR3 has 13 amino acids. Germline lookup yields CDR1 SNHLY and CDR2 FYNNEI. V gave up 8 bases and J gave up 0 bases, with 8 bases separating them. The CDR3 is CASHRSSNQPQHF. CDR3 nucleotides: TGTGCCAGCCACCGGAGTAGCAATCAGCCCCAGCATTTT.

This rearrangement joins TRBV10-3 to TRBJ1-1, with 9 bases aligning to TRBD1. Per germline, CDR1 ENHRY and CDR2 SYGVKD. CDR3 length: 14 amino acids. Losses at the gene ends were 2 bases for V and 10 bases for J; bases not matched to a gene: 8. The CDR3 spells CAISETSGTGRAFF. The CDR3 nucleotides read TGTGCCATCAGTGAGACATCCGGGACAGGGCGAGCTTTCTTT.

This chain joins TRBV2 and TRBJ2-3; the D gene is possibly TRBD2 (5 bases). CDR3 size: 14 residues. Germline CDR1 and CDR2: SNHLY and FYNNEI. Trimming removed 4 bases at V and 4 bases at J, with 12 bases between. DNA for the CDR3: TGTGCCAGCAGTGTAGGAGGAAGGTCAGATACGCAGTATTTT. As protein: CASSVGGRSDTQYF.

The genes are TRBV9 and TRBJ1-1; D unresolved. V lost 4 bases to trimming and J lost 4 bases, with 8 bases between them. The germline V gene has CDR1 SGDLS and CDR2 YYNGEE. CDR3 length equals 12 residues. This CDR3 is CASSPRGTEAFF. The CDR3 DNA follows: TGTGCCAGCAGCCCTCGAGGCACTGAAGCTTTCTTT.

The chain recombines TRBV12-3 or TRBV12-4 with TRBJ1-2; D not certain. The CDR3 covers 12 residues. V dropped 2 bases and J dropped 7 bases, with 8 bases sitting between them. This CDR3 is CASSLRGGGYTF. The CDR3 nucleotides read TGTGCCAGCAGTTTACGCGGCGGTGGCTACACCTTC.

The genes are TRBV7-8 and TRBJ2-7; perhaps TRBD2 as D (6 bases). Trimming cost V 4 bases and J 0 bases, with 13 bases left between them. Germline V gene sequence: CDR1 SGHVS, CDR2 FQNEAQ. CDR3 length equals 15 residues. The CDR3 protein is CASSWGLSSSYEQYF. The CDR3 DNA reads TGTGCCAGCAGCTGGGGACTTTCAAGCTCCTACGAGCAGTACTTC.

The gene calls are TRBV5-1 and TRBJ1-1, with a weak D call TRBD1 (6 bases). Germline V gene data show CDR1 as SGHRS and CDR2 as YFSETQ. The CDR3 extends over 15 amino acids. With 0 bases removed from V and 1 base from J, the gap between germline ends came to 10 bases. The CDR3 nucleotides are TGCGCCAGCAGCTTGGTTCGGGACAAGAACACTGAAGCTTTCTTT. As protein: CASSLVRDKNTEAFF.

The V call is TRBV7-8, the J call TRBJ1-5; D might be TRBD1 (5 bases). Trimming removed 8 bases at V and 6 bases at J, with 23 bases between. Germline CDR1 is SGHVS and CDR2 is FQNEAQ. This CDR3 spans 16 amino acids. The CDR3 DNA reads TGTGCCAGCGCTACGCACCAGGGAAGGTTGGGTCAGCCCCAGCATTTT. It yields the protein CASATHQGRLGQPQHF. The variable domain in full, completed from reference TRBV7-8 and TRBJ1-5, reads GAGVSQSPRYKVAKRGQDVALRCDPISGHVSLFWYQQALGQGPEFLTYFQNEAQLDKSGLPSDRFFAERPEGSVSTLKIQRTQQEDSAVYLCASATHQGRLGQPQHFGDGTRLSIL.

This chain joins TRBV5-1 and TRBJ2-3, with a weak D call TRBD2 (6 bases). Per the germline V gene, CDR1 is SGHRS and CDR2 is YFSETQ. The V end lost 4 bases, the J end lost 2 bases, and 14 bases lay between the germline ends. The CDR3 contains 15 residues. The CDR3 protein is CASSLRSDYTDTQYF. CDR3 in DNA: TGCGCCAGCAGCCTACGATCGGACTACACAGATACGCAGTATTTT. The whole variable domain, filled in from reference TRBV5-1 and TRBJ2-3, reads KAGVTQTPRYLIKTRGQQVTLSCSPISGHRSVSWYQQTPGQGLQFLFEYFSETQRNKGNFPGRFSGRQFSNSRSEMNVSTLELGDSALYLCASSLRSDYTDTQYFGPGTRLTVL.

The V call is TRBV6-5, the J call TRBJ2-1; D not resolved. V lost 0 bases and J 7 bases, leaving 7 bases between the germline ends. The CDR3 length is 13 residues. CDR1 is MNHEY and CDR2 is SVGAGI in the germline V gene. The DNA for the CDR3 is TGTGCCAGCAGTTACTCCCCGGAGAATGAGCAGTTCTTC. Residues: CASSYSPENEQFF.

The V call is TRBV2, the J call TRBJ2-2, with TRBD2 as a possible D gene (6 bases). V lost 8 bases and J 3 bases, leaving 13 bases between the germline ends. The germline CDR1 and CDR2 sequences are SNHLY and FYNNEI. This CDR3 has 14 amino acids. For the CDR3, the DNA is TGTGCCAGCTCAACAGGCGGGGACACCGGGGAGCTGTTTTTT. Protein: CASSTGGDTGELFF.

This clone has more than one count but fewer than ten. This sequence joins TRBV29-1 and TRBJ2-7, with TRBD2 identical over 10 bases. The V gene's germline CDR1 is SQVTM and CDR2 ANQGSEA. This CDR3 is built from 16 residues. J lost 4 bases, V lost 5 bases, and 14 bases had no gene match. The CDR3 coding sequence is TGCAGCGTTCAAGGGCTAGCGGGAGAGTCTTGGTACGAGCAGTACTTC. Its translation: CSVQGLAGESWYEQYF.

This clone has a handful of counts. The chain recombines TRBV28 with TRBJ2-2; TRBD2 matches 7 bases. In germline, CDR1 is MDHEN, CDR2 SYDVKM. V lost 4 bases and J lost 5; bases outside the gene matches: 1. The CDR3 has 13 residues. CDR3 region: CASSSGGTGELFF. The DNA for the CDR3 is TGTGCCAGCAGTTCCGGGGGGACCGGGGAGCTGTTTTTT.

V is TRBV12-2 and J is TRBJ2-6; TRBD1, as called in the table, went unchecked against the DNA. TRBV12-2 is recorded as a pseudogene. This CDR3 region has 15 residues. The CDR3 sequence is CASRLKQAGANVLTF. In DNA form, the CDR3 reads TGTGCAAGTCGCCTCAAACAGGCTGGGGCCAACGTCCTGACTTTC.

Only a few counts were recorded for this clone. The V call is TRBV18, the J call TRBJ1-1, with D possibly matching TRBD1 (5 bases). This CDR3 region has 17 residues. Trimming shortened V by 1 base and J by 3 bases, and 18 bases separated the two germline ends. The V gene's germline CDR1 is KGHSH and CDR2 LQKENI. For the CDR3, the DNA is TGTGCCAGCTCACCACAGCCCCCTGGACATCAAGACACTGAAGCTTTCTTT. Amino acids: CASSPQPPGHQDTEAFF.

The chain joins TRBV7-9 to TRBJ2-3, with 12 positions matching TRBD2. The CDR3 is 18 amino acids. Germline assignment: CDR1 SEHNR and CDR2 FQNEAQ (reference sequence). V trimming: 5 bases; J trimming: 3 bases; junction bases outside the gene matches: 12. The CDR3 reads CASSPWSSGRAQTDTQYF. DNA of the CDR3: TGTGCCAGCAGCCCATGGTCTAGCGGGAGGGCCCAAACAGATACGCAGTATTTT.

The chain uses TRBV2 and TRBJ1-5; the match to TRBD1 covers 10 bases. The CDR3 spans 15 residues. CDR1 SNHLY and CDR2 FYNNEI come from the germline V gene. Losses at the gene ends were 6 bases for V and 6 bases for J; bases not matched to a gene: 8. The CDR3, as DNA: TGTGCCAGCAGGAGGGACAGACAGGGGGCTCAGCCCCAGCATTTT. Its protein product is CASRRDRQGAQPQHF.

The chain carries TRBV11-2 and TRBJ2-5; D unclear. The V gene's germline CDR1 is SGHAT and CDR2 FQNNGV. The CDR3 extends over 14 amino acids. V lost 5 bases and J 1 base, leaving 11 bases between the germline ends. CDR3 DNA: TGTGCCAGCAGCAGCCCGATTCTCCAAGAGACCCAGTACTTC. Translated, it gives CASSSPILQETQYF.

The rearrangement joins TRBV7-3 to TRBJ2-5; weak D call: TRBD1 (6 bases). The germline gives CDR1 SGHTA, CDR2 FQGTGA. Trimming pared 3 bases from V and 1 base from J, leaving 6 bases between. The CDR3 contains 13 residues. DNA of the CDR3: TGTGCCAGCAGCTTGGACAGCCAAGAGACCCAGTACTTC. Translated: CASSLDSQETQYF.

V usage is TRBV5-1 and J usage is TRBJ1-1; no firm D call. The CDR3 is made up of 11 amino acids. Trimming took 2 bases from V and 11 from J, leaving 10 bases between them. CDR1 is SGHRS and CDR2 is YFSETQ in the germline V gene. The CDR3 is CASSFGGKAFF. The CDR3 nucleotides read TGCGCCAGCAGCTTCGGAGGTAAGGCTTTCTTT.

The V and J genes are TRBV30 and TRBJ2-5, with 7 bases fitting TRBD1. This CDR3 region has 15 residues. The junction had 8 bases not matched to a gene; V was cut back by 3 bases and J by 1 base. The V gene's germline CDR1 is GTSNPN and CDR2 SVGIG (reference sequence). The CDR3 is CAWSHAGTAQETQYF. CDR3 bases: TGTGCCTGGAGCCACGCCGGGACAGCCCAAGAGACCCAGTACTTC.